A selection of T cell receptor beta chains follows, all from one sample in a study of T cell responses to AZD1222 COVID-19 vaccine. The protocol was immunoSEQ multiplex PCR, while the TCRdb copy is restricted to in-frame clones and leaves out a portion. The data show more than 150,000 clones, more than 75% seen once. The specimen comprised peripheral blood, sampled 28 days after the second AZD1222 dose. The receptors were gathered from an adult who received the AZD1222 COVID-19 vaccine. Each CDR3 is given with its conserved first and last residue. The D gene is left open where the match is weak. Rows give clone size only sometimes, using once, few, many, or a class for an expanded clone.

J: TRBJ2-5
length: 14
V: TRBV28
size: -
D: TRBD2
CDR3: CASSTRLAAETQYF
DNA: TGTGCCAGCAGTACCCGACTAGCGGCGGAGACCCAGTACTTC

J: TRBJ2-1
length: 15
V: TRBV11-2
size: -
D: -
CDR3: CASSLTGGGGYEQFF
DNA: TGTGCCAGCAGCTTAACGGGAGGAGGGGGATATGAGCAGTTCTTC

J: TRBJ1-1
length: 14
V: TRBV18
size: -
D: TRBD1
CDR3: CASSPGQGNTEAFF
DNA: TGTGCCAGCTCCCCGGGACAGGGCAACACTGAAGCTTTCTTT

J: TRBJ2-4
length: 15
V: TRBV7-6
size: -
D: TRBD2
CDR3: CASSASGGRHNIQYF
DNA: TGTGCCAGCAGCGCGTCTGGCGGGAGGCACAACATTCAGTACTTC

J: TRBJ1-5
length: 15
V: TRBV23-1
size: -
D: -
CDR3: CASTTQGKAHQPQHF
DNA: TGCGCCAGCACCACCCAGGGAAAGGCCCATCAGCCCCAGCATTTT

J: TRBJ2-7
length: 13
V: TRBV10-3
size: -
D: -
CDR3: CAISPPQTREQYF
DNA: TGTGCCATCAGCCCGCCCCAGACGAGAGAGCAGTACTTC

J: TRBJ2-7
length: 14
V: TRBV7-2
size: few
D: -
CDR3: CASSLYRATYEQYF
DNA: TGTGCCAGCAGCTTATACAGGGCTACCTACGAGCAGTACTTC

J: TRBJ1-1
length: 15
V: TRBV28
size: -
D: TRBD1
CDR3: CANSSASTGGGEAFF
DNA: TGTGCCAACAGTTCTGCTTCTACAGGGGGCGGTGAAGCTTTCTTT

J: TRBJ1-2
length: 16
V: TRBV5-8
size: -
D: -
CDR3: CASSLEGQGSAYGYTF
DNA: TGTGCCAGCAGCTTGGAGGGTCAAGGGTCGGCCTATGGCTACACCTTC

J: TRBJ2-1
length: 15
V: TRBV2
size: -
D: -
CDR3: CASSLEMGRSNEQFF
DNA: TGTGCCAGCAGTCTGGAAATGGGCAGGAGCAATGAGCAGTTCTTC

J: TRBJ2-1
length: 12
V: TRBV28
size: -
D: -
CDR3: CASSLWGSERVF
DNA: TGTGCCAGCAGTTTGTGGGGCTCGGAGAGGGTCTTC

J: TRBJ2-3
length: 12
V: TRBV2
size: -
D: -
CDR3: CASSPDRNTQYF
DNA: TGTGCCAGCAGTCCCGACCGGAATACGCAGTATTTT

J: TRBJ2-6
length: 18
V: TRBV27
size: -
D: -
CDR3: CASSLKVGLGSGANVLTF
DNA: TGTGCCAGCAGTTTAAAAGTGGGTCTGGGCTCTGGGGCCAACGTCCTGACTTTC

J: TRBJ2-3
length: 15
V: TRBV6-2/TRBV6-3
size: -
D: TRBD2
CDR3: CASSVPSGPTDTQYF
DNA: TGTGCCAGCAGTGTACCTAGCGGTCCCACAGATACGCAGTATTTT

J: TRBJ2-2
length: 15
V: TRBV5-1
size: -
D: -
CDR3: CASSFGTPNTGELFF
DNA: TGCGCCAGCAGCTTCGGGACACCGAACACCGGGGAGCTGTTTTTT

J: TRBJ1-3
length: 13
V: TRBV12-3/TRBV12-4
size: -
D: -
CDR3: CASTAAWRNTIYF
DNA: TGTGCCAGCACGGCAGCGTGGCGAAACACCATATATTTT

J: TRBJ1-5
length: 14
V: TRBV28
size: -
D: -
CDR3: CASSLVGANQPQHF
DNA: TGTGCCAGCAGTTTAGTTGGGGCCAATCAGCCCCAGCATTTT

J: TRBJ1-2
length: 16
V: TRBV7-2
size: -
D: -
CDR3: CASSFSATGRLYGYTF
DNA: TGTGCCAGCAGCTTTTCGGCTACAGGACGGCTCTATGGCTACACCTTC

J: TRBJ2-3
length: 16
V: TRBV5-6
size: -
D: TRBD2
CDR3: CASSEVGLGSSDTQYF
DNA: TGTGCCAGCAGCGAGGTTGGACTAGGTTCGAGTGATACGCAGTATTTT

J: TRBJ1-3
length: 12
V: TRBV28
size: -
D: -
CDR3: CASSPPRDTIYF
DNA: TGTGCCAGCAGTCCCCCTCGGGACACCATATATTTT

J: TRBJ2-5
length: 16
V: TRBV7-2
size: -
D: TRBD2
CDR3: CASSSAPLAARETQYF
DNA: TGTGCCAGCAGCTCCGCACCCCTAGCGGCTCGCGAGACCCAGTACTTC

J: TRBJ2-7
length: 13
V: TRBV2
size: -
D: -
CDR3: CASTSSPTYEQYF
DNA: TGTGCCAGCACCAGTTCCCCGACCTACGAGCAGTACTTC

J: TRBJ2-1
length: 13
V: TRBV9
size: -
D: -
CDR3: CASSVGPRNEQFF
DNA: TGTGCCAGCAGCGTAGGACCCCGCAATGAGCAGTTCTTC

J: TRBJ1-5
length: 15
V: TRBV6-5
size: -
D: TRBD1
CDR3: CASSYAGTVNQPQHF
DNA: TGTGCCAGCAGTTACGCGGGGACAGTCAATCAGCCCCAGCATTTT

J: TRBJ2-7
length: 15
V: TRBV19
size: -
D: -
CDR3: CASSLRRTPGYEQYF
DNA: TGTGCCAGTAGTCTTCGTCGAACCCCGGGCTACGAGCAGTACTTC

J: TRBJ1-2
length: 13
V: TRBV24-1
size: once
D: TRBD1
CDR3: CATRQGSDYGYTF
DNA: TGTGCCACCAGACAGGGGTCGGACTATGGCTACACCTTC

J: TRBJ1-5
length: 15
V: TRBV28
size: -
D: TRBD1
CDR3: CASSPRDRANQPQHF
DNA: TGTGCCAGCAGCCCACGGGACAGAGCTAATCAGCCCCAGCATTTT

J: TRBJ1-2
length: 11
V: TRBV25-1
size: -
D: -
CDR3: CASGLGDGYTF
DNA: TGTGCCAGCGGGTTAGGGGACGGCTACACCTTC

J: TRBJ2-2
length: 15
V: TRBV5-4
size: -
D: TRBD2
CDR3: CASSPGTSGTGELFF
DNA: TGTGCCAGCAGCCCCGGGACTAGCGGGACCGGGGAGCTGTTTTTT

J: TRBJ2-7
length: 15
V: TRBV9
size: -
D: TRBD2
CDR3: CASSVGLAGTYEQYF
DNA: TGTGCCAGCAGCGTAGGGCTAGCGGGAACGTACGAGCAGTACTTC

J: TRBJ2-3
length: 13
V: TRBV27
size: -
D: TRBD1
CDR3: CATLGQGTDTQYF
DNA: TGTGCCACCCTCGGACAGGGCACAGATACGCAGTATTTT

J: TRBJ1-6
length: 16
V: TRBV5-4
size: -
D: -
CDR3: CASRHLSVGGDSPLHF
DNA: TGTGCCAGCAGGCACCTCTCGGTTGGTGGGGATTCACCCCTCCACTTT

J: TRBJ1-1
length: 13
V: TRBV13
size: -
D: TRBD1
CDR3: CASSTDRGAEAFF
DNA: TGTGCCAGCAGCACCGACAGGGGGGCTGAAGCTTTCTTT

J: TRBJ2-5
length: 14
V: TRBV7-2
size: -
D: -
CDR3: CASSPGRYQETQYF
DNA: TGTGCCAGCAGCCCGGGACGGTACCAAGAGACCCAGTACTTC

J: TRBJ2-3
length: 13
V: TRBV6-5
size: -
D: -
CDR3: CASMSGSTDTQYF
DNA: TGTGCCAGCATGAGCGGGAGCACAGATACGCAGTATTTT

J: TRBJ1-1
length: 16
V: TRBV18
size: -
D: -
CDR3: CASSPQREVAGTEAFF
DNA: TGTGCCAGCTCACCACAGCGCGAGGTGGCGGGCACTGAAGCTTTCTTT

J: TRBJ2-1
length: 13
V: TRBV29-1
size: -
D: -
CDR3: CSVEEPPGVEQFF
DNA: TGCAGCGTTGAAGAGCCGCCGGGGGTTGAGCAGTTCTTC

J: TRBJ1-2
length: 16
V: TRBV7-9
size: -
D: -
CDR3: CASSLSPGDRLYGYTF
DNA: TGTGCCAGCAGCTTAAGCCCCGGGGACCGATTATATGGCTACACCTTC

J: TRBJ2-7
length: 13
V: TRBV27
size: -
D: -
CDR3: CASSSHLSYEQYF
DNA: TGTGCCAGCAGCTCCCACCTCTCCTACGAGCAGTACTTC

J: TRBJ1-5
length: 13
V: TRBV28
size: -
D: -
CDR3: CASSASMIQPQHF
DNA: TGTGCCAGCAGTGCTAGTATGATCCAGCCCCAGCATTTT

J: TRBJ2-1
length: 18
V: TRBV7-2
size: -
D: TRBD2
CDR3: CASSLALAGGSFYNEQFF
DNA: TGTGCCAGCAGCTTAGCGTTAGCGGGGGGGTCGTTCTACAATGAGCAGTTCTTC

J: TRBJ2-2
length: 13
V: TRBV28
size: -
D: -
CDR3: CASSFRVTGELFF
DNA: TGTGCCAGCAGTTTCAGGGTCACCGGGGAGCTGTTTTTT

J: TRBJ2-1
length: 14
V: TRBV7-2
size: -
D: -
CDR3: CASSREGGNNEQFF
DNA: TGTGCCAGCAGCAGAGAGGGGGGAAACAATGAGCAGTTCTTC

J: TRBJ1-1
length: 14
V: TRBV28
size: few
D: -
CDR3: CASSLGGQDTEAFF
DNA: TGTGCCAGCAGTTTAGGAGGTCAAGACACTGAAGCTTTCTTT

J: TRBJ1-4
length: 14
V: TRBV5-1
size: -
D: -
CDR3: CASSLMDPNEKLFF
DNA: TGCGCCAGCAGCTTGATGGACCCTAATGAAAAACTGTTTTTT

J: TRBJ1-6
length: 15
V: TRBV10-3
size: few
D: -
CDR3: CAIRGDRSYGSPLHF
DNA: TGTGCCATCAGAGGCGACAGGAGCTATGGTTCACCCCTCCACTTT

J: TRBJ2-1
length: 17
V: TRBV3-1/TRBV3-2
size: -
D: TRBD2
CDR3: CASSHWPGGAGANEQFF
DNA: TGTGCCAGCAGCCACTGGCCCGGTGGGGCGGGAGCCAATGAGCAGTTCTTC

J: TRBJ1-6
length: 14
V: TRBV27
size: -
D: TRBD1
CDR3: CASGTGGAYSPLHF
DNA: TGTGCCAGCGGGACAGGGGGCGCATATTCACCCCTCCACTTT

J: TRBJ2-3
length: 18
V: TRBV7-2
size: -
D: TRBD2
CDR3: CASRSFSGTSGNTDTQYF
DNA: TGTGCCAGCAGGTCCTTCTCCGGGACTAGCGGGAACACAGATACGCAGTATTTT

J: TRBJ1-3
length: 16
V: TRBV7-9
size: -
D: -
CDR3: CASSLGGAVSGNTIYF
DNA: TGTGCCAGCAGCTTAGGGGGGGCCGTCTCTGGAAACACCATATATTTT

J: TRBJ2-3
length: 14
V: TRBV11-3
size: -
D: TRBD1
CDR3: CASSLGQGADTQYF
DNA: TGTGCCAGCAGCTTAGGCCAGGGGGCGGATACGCAGTATTTT

J: TRBJ1-6
length: 14
V: TRBV7-2
size: -
D: -
CDR3: CASSSQGYNSPLHF
DNA: TGTGCCAGCAGTTCTCAGGGCTATAATTCACCCCTCCACTTT

J: TRBJ1-1
length: 12
V: TRBV29-1
size: -
D: -
CDR3: CSVEVGRTEAFF
DNA: TGCAGCGTTGAAGTTGGACGGACTGAAGCTTTCTTT